This TCR beta chain was profiled in a study of control samples from healthy donors and cancer patients. The repertoire was sequenced with immunoSEQ multiplex PCR; TCRdb's copy has only in-frame clones and lacks some. Among around 89,000 clones, 82% were seen once, and the ten largest hold around a tenth. V was cut by 1 base and J by 3 bases, with 11 bases left in between. Germline V CDR1 and CDR2: SGDLS, YYNGEE. This CDR3 is built from 15 residues. The origin of this receptor is a woman in her fifties or sixties in good health. The chain uses TRBV9 and TRBJ2-1; D possibly corresponds to TRBD1 (6 bases). Input material: blood. DNA for the CDR3: TGTGCCAGCAGCGTATGGGGACAAAACTACAATGAGCAGTTCTTC. Translation gives CASSVWGQNYNEQFF.